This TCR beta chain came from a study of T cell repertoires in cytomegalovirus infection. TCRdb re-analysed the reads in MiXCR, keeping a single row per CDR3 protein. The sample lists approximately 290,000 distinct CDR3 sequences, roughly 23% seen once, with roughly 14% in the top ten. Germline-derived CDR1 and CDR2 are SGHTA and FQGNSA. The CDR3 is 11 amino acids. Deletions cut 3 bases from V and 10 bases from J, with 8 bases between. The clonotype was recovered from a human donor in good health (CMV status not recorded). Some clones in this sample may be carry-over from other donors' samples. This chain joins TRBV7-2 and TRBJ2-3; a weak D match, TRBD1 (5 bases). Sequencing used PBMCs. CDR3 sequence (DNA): TGTGCCAGCAGCTTTCAGGGTCCGCAGTATTTT. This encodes CASSFQGPQYF.